Below, 17 T cell receptor beta chains from the same sample are listed, as sequenced in a study of blood T cell repertoires in COVID-19. TCRdb's table, derived via immunoSEQ multiplex PCR, lists solely in-frame clones and lacks some. The sample lists around 99,000 clones; over 80% were seen once. Input material: peripheral blood. Receptors originate from a woman in her twenties or thirties with acute or convalescent COVID-19.

The rearrangement uses TRBV5-4 and TRBJ1-1; D may be TRBD1 (6 bases). Germline V gene data show CDR1 as SGHNT and CDR2 as YYREEE (reference sequence). V was trimmed by 6 bases and J by 8 bases, leaving 23 bases between them. The CDR3 totals 15 residues. CDR3 nucleotides: TGTGCCAGCACCCTCAGGTCACAGGGAAGGCGGGAAGCTTTCTTT. Amino acid sequence: CASTLRSQGRREAFF.

J is TRBJ1-5 and V is TRBV27, with TRBD1 identical over 9 bases. Trimming at V came to 8 bases and at J to 4 bases, leaving 12 bases not matched to a gene. Germline loops: CDR1 MNHEY, CDR2 SMNVEV (reference sequence). The CDR3 spans 16 residues. CDR3 DNA: TGTGCCAGCCGGAACGAAGGACAGGGGCTTAATCAGCCCCAGCATTTT. Protein: CASRNEGQGLNQPQHF.

This clone has just one count. The chain has TRBV28 and TRBJ2-1, with TRBD1 matching 7 bases. Germline trimming cut 6 bases from V and 3 bases from J; bases unmatched to any gene: 11. This CDR3 has 16 residues. Germline-derived CDR1 and CDR2 are MDHEN and SYDVKM. DNA for the CDR3: TGTGCCAGCAGCTCCCCAAAACGGGACAGCTACAATGAGCAGTTCTTC. Protein: CASSSPKRDSYNEQFF. Combining the CDR3 with reference TRBV28 and TRBJ2-1 gives the whole variable domain DVKVTQSSRYLVKRTGEKVFLECVQDMDHENMFWYRQDPGLGLRLIYFSYDVKMKEKGDIPEGYSVSREKKERFSLILESASTNQTSMYLCASSSPKRDSYNEQFFGPGTRLTVL.

This clone appeared a single time. J is TRBJ2-3 and V is TRBV10-3; 7 bases fit TRBD2. Germline lookup yields CDR1 ENHRY and CDR2 SYGVKD. This CDR3 has 13 residues. The junction had 6 bases not matched to a gene; V was cut back by 6 bases and J by 6 bases. The CDR3 bases are TGTGCCATCAGCGCCAACGGGGGGGATACGCAGTATTTT. This encodes CAISANGGDTQYF.

The CDR3 coding sequence is TGTGCCAGCAGCTTAGGGTATAGCGGGAATTACCAAGAGACCCAGTACTTC. This codes for CASSLGYSGNYQETQYF. The chain links TRBV7-2 to TRBJ2-5; 8 positions agree with TRBD2. The trim removed 1 base at V and 0 bases at J, leaving 7 bases unmatched. The CDR3 spans 17 residues. Germline CDR1 SGHTA, CDR2 FQGNSA.

V is TRBV3-1 (or the pseudogene TRBV3-2) and J is TRBJ2-7, with 10 bases aligning to TRBD2. The CDR3 is made up of 15 amino acids. Per germline, CDR1 LGHDT and CDR2 YNNKEL (reference sequence). V lost 1 base to trimming and J lost 1 base; unmatched junction nucleotides: 1. The CDR3 loop reads CASSQGTSGSYEQYF. The CDR3 nucleotides are TGTGCCAGCAGCCAAGGGACTAGCGGATCCTACGAGCAGTACTTC.

The V call is TRBV28, the J call TRBJ2-2, with 7 bases fitting TRBD2. This CDR3 comprises 13 residues. J lost 3 bases, V lost 5 bases, and 0 bases had no gene match. Germline lookup yields CDR1 MDHEN and CDR2 SYDVKM. This CDR3 is CASSRGDTGELFF. The CDR3 bases are TGTGCCAGCAGTCGGGGGGACACCGGGGAGCTGTTTTTT.

The chain links TRBV7-6 to TRBJ1-1; 9 positions agree with TRBD1. Germline lookup yields CDR1 SGHVS and CDR2 FNYEAQ. The J segment lost 5 bases and the V segment lost 4 bases, leaving 14 bases of the junction unmatched. CDR3 length: 17 residues. CDR3 sequence reads: CASSSNRPGQGGTEAFF. In DNA, the CDR3 is TGTGCCAGCAGCTCTAACCGACCGGGACAGGGAGGGACTGAAGCTTTCTTT. The whole variable domain, filled in from reference TRBV7-6 and TRBJ1-1, reads GAGVSQSPRYKVTKRGQDVALRCDPISGHVSLYWYRQALGQGPEFLTYFNYEAQQDKSGLPNDRFSAERPEGSISTLTIQRTEQRDSAMYRCASSSNRPGQGGTEAFFGQGTRLTVV.

The CDR3: CASSEGLAGYSDTQYF. CDR3 nucleotides: TGTGCCAGCAGTGAAGGGTTAGCGGGATATTCAGATACGCAGTATTTT. The chain is built from TRBV2 and TRBJ2-3; the match to TRBD2 covers 8 bases. In germline, CDR1 is SNHLY, CDR2 FYNNEI. The CDR3 length is 16 residues. V lost 1 base, J lost 4 bases, and 7 bases stayed unmatched.

The chain uses TRBV3-1 (or the pseudogene TRBV3-2) and TRBJ2-5, with TRBD1 matching 7 bases. With 4 bases clipped from V and 2 bases from J, the junction kept 1 base outside the gene matches. Germline V gene data show CDR1 as LGHDT and CDR2 as YNNKEL (reference sequence). The CDR3 has 13 residues. The CDR3 spells CASSRGQQETQYF. The CDR3 DNA reads TGTGCCAGCAGCCGGGGACAGCAAGAGACCCAGTACTTC.

As concerns this clone: Other DNA sequences in this specimen translate into the identical CDR3. The chain is built from TRBV5-1 and TRBJ1-1, with D hard to call. The CDR3 runs 13 residues. The germline CDR1 and CDR2 sequences are SGHRS and YFSETQ. Trimming cost V 0 bases and J 5 bases, with 8 bases left between them. CDR3 in DNA: TGCGCCAGCAGCTTGGCCGGGGATACTGAAGCTTTCTTT. Translating gives CASSLAGDTEAFF.

V usage is TRBV4-3 and J usage is TRBJ1-6; 9 bases fit TRBD1. Trimming at V came to 3 bases and at J to 6 bases, leaving 0 bases not matched to a gene. The V gene's germline CDR1 is LGHNA and CDR2 YSLEER. This CDR3 spans 14 amino acids. The CDR3 loop is CASSQDRGNSPLHF. The CDR3 DNA sequence: TGCGCCAGCAGCCAGGACAGGGGTAATTCACCCCTCCACTTT.

Written as DNA, the CDR3 is TGTGCCAGCAGCGCCGGGACACCCTTCACAGATACGCAGTATTTT. This translates into CASSAGTPFTDTQYF. The V and J genes are TRBV11-3 and TRBJ2-3; a weak D match, TRBD1 (6 bases). The V and J ends lost 5 bases and 2 bases respectively, with 14 bases between them. Germline CDR1 and CDR2: SGHNT and YENEEA. The CDR3 has 15 residues. The full variable domain, its missing parts supplied by reference TRBV11-3 and TRBJ2-3, is EAGVVQSPRYKIIEKKQPVAFWCNPISGHNTLYWYLQNLGQGPELLIRYENEEAVDDSQLPKDRFSAERLKGVDSTLKIQPAELGDSAVYLCASSAGTPFTDTQYFGPGTRLTVL.

V gene TRBV7-9 combines with J gene TRBJ1-1; D remains ambiguous. The V end lost 5 bases, the J end lost 0 bases, and 10 bases lay between the germline ends. Germline CDR1 SEHNR, CDR2 FQNEAQ (reference sequence). This CDR3 region has 14 residues. The CDR3 DNA follows: TGTGCCAGCAGCAAAGAACACCTGAACACTGAAGCTTTCTTT. Translating it yields CASSKEHLNTEAFF. Looking up the rest from reference TRBV7-9 and TRBJ1-1 gives the full variable domain: DTGVSQNPRHKITKRGQNVTFRCDPISEHNRLYWYRQTLGQGPEFLTYFQNEAQLEKSRLLSDRFSAERPKGSFSTLEIQRTEQGDSAMYLCASSKEHLNTEAFFGQGTRLTVV.

The rearrangement joins TRBV11-2 to TRBJ2-3, with no clear D. This CDR3 has 12 amino acids. Trimming cost V 3 bases and J 9 bases, with 10 bases left between them. Germline lookup yields CDR1 SGHAT and CDR2 FQNNGV. CDR3 bases: TGTGCCAGCAGCTTCGGCTCACAGACGCAGTATTTT. Translated: CASSFGSQTQYF.

V usage is TRBV5-1 and J usage is TRBJ2-1, with 9 bases aligning to TRBD2. This CDR3 contains 16 residues. Trimming cost V 0 bases and J 5 bases; bases outside gene matches: 6. Germline CDR1 and CDR2: SGHRS and YFSETQ. The CDR3 DNA reads TGCGCCAGCAGCTTGGGGGGAGCGGGAGGAAACAATGAGCAGTTCTTC. It yields the protein CASSLGGAGGNNEQFF.

The chain employs TRBV5-6 and TRBJ2-7; weak D call: TRBD2 (6 bases). Germline CDR1 is SGHDT and CDR2 is YYEEEE. The CDR3 totals 16 residues. Trimming pared 0 bases from V and 3 bases from J, leaving 16 bases between. The CDR3 reads CASSLVGTSFNYEQYF. As DNA, the CDR3 is TGTGCCAGCAGCTTGGTAGGAACTAGCTTCAACTACGAGCAGTACTTC. The entire variable domain, with the rest obtained from reference TRBV5-6 and TRBJ2-7, is as follows: DAGVTQSPTHLIKTRGQQVTLRCSPKSGHDTVSWYQQALGQGPQFIFQYYEEEERQRGNFPDRFSGHQFPNYSSELNVNALLLGDSALYLCASSLVGTSFNYEQYFGPGTRLTVT.